This TCR beta chain was sequenced during a study of T cell responses to AZD1222 COVID-19 vaccine. The overall study: Second-dose intervals of approximately 4 or approximately 12 weeks were pooled.

With regard to this clone: Its antigen is currently unknown.

The assay was immunoSEQ multiplex PCR, and TCRdb's table has in-frame clones only and misses some. Here the sample spans around 99,000 clones, more than 70% being singletons. The study, taken as a whole, reports: Among the donors, most were white British and more were female, and clonal diversity was possibly underestimated. Once two AZD1222 doses were given, Spike-specific TCR breadth and depth went up. Nearly half of unique spike-specific TCRs reportedly avoided B.1.351 and B.1.1.7 mutated regions.

The CDR3 runs 17 residues. The V segment lost 1 base and the J segment 4 bases; nucleotides outside the gene matches: 8. Per the germline V gene, CDR1 is MGHRA and CDR2 is YSYEKL. This TCR was sampled from an adult in good health. This chain connects TRBV4-1 to TRBJ1-1; 11 nucleotides agree with TRBD1. Material: peripheral blood, obtained on day 0 of AZD1222 vaccination. CDR3 residues: CASSQAPDRGRLTEAFF. Written as DNA, the CDR3 is TGCGCCAGCAGCCAAGCCCCGGACAGGGGGCGCCTCACTGAAGCTTTCTTT.